This T cell receptor beta chain was recovered during a study of radiotherapy plus CTLA-4 blockade in lung cancer. Clones were sequenced by immunoSEQ multiplex PCR, and TCRdb holds only the in-frame ones, with some missing. Of 43,000 or so clones listed, roughly 60% are singletons. This CDR3 has 13 residues. Germline V lookup: CDR1 MNHEY, CDR2 SVGAGI. V lost 10 bases and J lost 2; bases outside the gene matches: 8. This TCR was sampled from a human donor with non-small cell lung cancer who had a partial response to radiotherapy plus ipilimumab. The chain employs TRBV6-5 and TRBJ2-7; 7 positions match TRBD2. The sample consisted of peripheral blood, taken from a patient treated with radiotherapy plus ipilimumab. The CDR3 region has the DNA TGTGCCACCCAGCCTAGCGGCACCTACGAGCAGTACTTC. Its protein product is CATQPSGTYEQYF.